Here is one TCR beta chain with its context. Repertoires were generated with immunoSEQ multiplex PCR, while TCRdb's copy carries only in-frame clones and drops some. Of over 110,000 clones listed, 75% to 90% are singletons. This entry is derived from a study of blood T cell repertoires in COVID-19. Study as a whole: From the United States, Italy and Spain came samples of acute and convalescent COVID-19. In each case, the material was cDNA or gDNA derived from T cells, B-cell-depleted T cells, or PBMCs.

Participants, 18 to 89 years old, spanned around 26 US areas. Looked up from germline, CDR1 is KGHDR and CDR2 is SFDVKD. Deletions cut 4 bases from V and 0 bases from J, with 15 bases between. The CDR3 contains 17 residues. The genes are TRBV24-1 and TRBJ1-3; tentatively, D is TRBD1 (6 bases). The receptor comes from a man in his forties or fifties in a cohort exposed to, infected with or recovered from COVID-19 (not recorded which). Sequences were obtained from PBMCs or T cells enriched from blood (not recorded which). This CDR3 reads CATSESTGFSSGNTIYF. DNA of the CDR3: TGTGCCACCAGTGAGTCGACAGGATTTAGCTCTGGAAACACCATATATTTT.